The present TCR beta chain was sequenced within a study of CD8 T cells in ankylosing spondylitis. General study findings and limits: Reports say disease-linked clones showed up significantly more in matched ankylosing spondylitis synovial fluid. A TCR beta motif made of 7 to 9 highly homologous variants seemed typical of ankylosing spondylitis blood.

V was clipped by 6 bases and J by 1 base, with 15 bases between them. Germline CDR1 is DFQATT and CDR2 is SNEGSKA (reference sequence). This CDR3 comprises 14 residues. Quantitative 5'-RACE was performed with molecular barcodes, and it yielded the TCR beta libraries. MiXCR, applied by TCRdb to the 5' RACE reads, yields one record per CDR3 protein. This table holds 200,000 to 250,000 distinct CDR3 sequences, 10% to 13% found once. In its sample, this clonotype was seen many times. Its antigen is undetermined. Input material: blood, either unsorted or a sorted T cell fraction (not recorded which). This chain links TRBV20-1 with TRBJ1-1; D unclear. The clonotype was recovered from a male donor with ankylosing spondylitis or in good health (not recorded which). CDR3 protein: CSASLRPGNTEAFF. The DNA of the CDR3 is TGCAGTGCCTCCCTCCGGCCAGGGAACACTGAAGCTTTCTTT.